A selection of T cell receptor beta chains follows, all from one sample in a study of naive and memory T cell subsets. TCRdb independently ran MiXCR on the UMI-ligation and nested PCR reads; one entry per CDR3 protein. The sample consists of about 100,000 distinct CDR3 sequences, 14% of them appearing once. The sequenced sample was naive CD8+ T cells from blood. Receptor source: a human donor in good health. The CDR3 runs from the conserved cysteine through the conserved F or W. A D gene is named only where the DNA matches it firmly. Clone size is not always given. Where it is, it says once, few, many or a class for expanded clones.

TRBV20-1	NA	NA	TRBJ2-2	TGCAGTGCTAGGGGCAGGACGAACACCGGGGAGCTGTTTTTT	CSARGRTNTGELFF
TRBV28	TRBD2	NA	TRBJ2-2	TGTGCCAGCAGTTTATTTGGACTAGCGGGATTTGTGGCCGGGGAGCTGTTTTTT	CASSLFGLAGFVAGELFF
TRBV20-1	NA	NA	TRBJ2-1	TGCAGTGCTAGAAAGCTGGATAGTCATGAGCAGTTCTTC	CSARKLDSHEQFF
TRBV4-2	NA	few	TRBJ2-7	TGTGCCAGCAGCCAAGATAGGGGGTCGAGCGAGCAGTACTTC	CASSQDRGSSEQYF
TRBV9	NA	NA	TRBJ1-6	TGTGCCAGCAGCCCGGCGGGGGCGGCGAATTCACCCCTCCACTTT	CASSPAGAANSPLHF
TRBV5-6	TRBD1	NA	TRBJ2-1	TGTGCCAGCAGCTTGAAGACAGGGCCATTCTATGAGCAGTTCTTC	CASSLKTGPFYEQFF
TRBV28	NA	few	TRBJ2-3	TGTGCCAGTACCGCGGGGAATGCAGATACGCAGTATTTT	CASTAGNADTQYF
TRBV4-2	NA	few	TRBJ2-7	TGTGCCAGCAGCCAAGAAAGGGCCCCCGGGTACGAGCAGTACTTC	CASSQERAPGYEQYF
TRBV29-1	NA	few	TRBJ2-3	TGCAGCGGGGAGGGCACAGATACGCAGTATTTT	CSGEGTDTQYF
TRBV4-3	TRBD2	few	TRBJ2-3	TGCGCCAGCAGCCATACCACTAGCGGAGACACAGATACGCAGTATTTT	CASSHTTSGDTDTQYF
TRBV5-6	TRBD1	NA	TRBJ1-4	TGTGCCAGCAGCCTCCGGGACAGCCATGAAAAACTGTTTTTT	CASSLRDSHEKLFF
TRBV13	NA	few	TRBJ1-1	TGTGCCAGCAGCTCGGGGGATCCTGAAGCTTTCTTT	CASSSGDPEAFF
TRBV11-2	NA	few	TRBJ2-3	TGTGCCAGCAGCTTATCCCGAGGCACAGATACGCAGTATTTT	CASSLSRGTDTQYF
TRBV4-3	NA	NA	TRBJ2-2	TGCGCCAGCAGCCAAGATCGTGTGCTCACCGGGGAGCTGTTTTTT	CASSQDRVLTGELFF
TRBV28	NA	few	TRBJ1-4	TGTGCCAGCAGTTTACGGGTCGGTAATGAAAAACTGTTTTTT	CASSLRVGNEKLFF
TRBV7-6	NA	NA	TRBJ2-1	TGTGCCAGCAGCTTAGGGGTTCCGGACTTCAATGAGCAGTTCTTC	CASSLGVPDFNEQFF
TRBV24-1	NA	few	TRBJ2-3	TGTGCCACCAGTGAAGACGCGAGGGCAGATACGCAGTATTTT	CATSEDARADTQYF
TRBV28	NA	NA	TRBJ2-7	TGTGCCAGCAGTTTTGGGGACACCACCTACGAGCAGTACTTC	CASSFGDTTYEQYF
TRBV12-3/TRBV12-4	NA	many	TRBJ2-2	TGTGCCAGCAGTCCCCAACCGGCCGGGGAGCTGTTTTTT	CASSPQPAGELFF
TRBV29-1	TRBD2	many	TRBJ2-1	TGCAGCGCCTGGACTAGCGGCCACTACAATGAGCAGTTCTTC	CSAWTSGHYNEQFF
TRBV30	NA	many	TRBJ2-5	TGTGCCTGGAGTATTGCCCACAGTCAAGAGACCCAGTACTTC	CAWSIAHSQETQYF
TRBV29-1	TRBD2	NA	TRBJ2-2	TGCAGCGTTGATGGGGGGGGCACCGGGGAGCTGTTTTTT	CSVDGGGTGELFF
TRBV5-6	TRBD1	few	TRBJ1-6	TGTGCCAGCAGCTCTTGGACAGGGCCCGAAGACCACTTT	CASSSWTGPEDHF
TRBV7-9	NA	few	TRBJ2-2	TGTGCCAGCAGCTTAGCATCGACCCACACCGGGGAGCTGTTTTTT	CASSLASTHTGELFF
TRBV6-5	TRBD1	few	TRBJ2-1	TGTGCCAGCAGTGACTGGACAGGGAGCTCCTACAATGAGCAGTTCTTC	CASSDWTGSSYNEQFF
TRBV6-5	NA	few	TRBJ2-1	TGTGCCAGCAGTTCCCCAAAATTAGGCAGCTCCTACAATGAGCAGTTCTTC	CASSSPKLGSSYNEQFF
TRBV27	NA	few	TRBJ2-7	TGTGCCAGCAGTCCTCGGGAGAAGCCCTACGAGCAGTACTTC	CASSPREKPYEQYF
TRBV15	TRBD1	few	TRBJ2-1	TGTGCCACCGGCGCCGGGACAGCCAACTACAATGAGCAGTTCTTC	CATGAGTANYNEQFF
TRBV28	NA	few	TRBJ1-1	TGTGCCAGCAGCCCTGTGACAGCTTCGAACACTGAAGCTTTCTTT	CASSPVTASNTEAFF
TRBV6-1	NA	few	TRBJ2-1	TGTGCCAGCAGTGTTGCGCCGAGCTCCTACAATGAGCAGTTCTTC	CASSVAPSSYNEQFF
TRBV5-1	TRBD2	NA	TRBJ2-3	TGCGCCAGCGGGGAGCGGGGGCCAGATACGCAGTATTTT	CASGERGPDTQYF
TRBV6-2/TRBV6-3	NA	few	TRBJ1-2	TGTGCCAGCTCTCCCAGTGAGAAGGGTGGCTACACCTTC	CASSPSEKGGYTF
TRBV7-9	NA	NA	TRBJ2-5	TGTGCCAGCAGCTTTAAAACTCAGAGCTTGGAGACCCAGTACTTC	CASSFKTQSLETQYF
TRBV29-1	TRBD1	many	TRBJ2-7	TGCAGCGCTCTGACAGGGGGCCCCTACGAGCAGTACTTC	CSALTGGPYEQYF
TRBV13	TRBD1	NA	TRBJ1-4	TGTGCCAGCAGCTCAGGACCCGGGACAGGGGTTGAAAAACTGTTTTTT	CASSSGPGTGVEKLFF
TRBV7-8	NA	few	TRBJ2-3	TGTGCCAGCAGCCCAGGGGATGGCACAGATACGCAGTATTTT	CASSPGDGTDTQYF
TRBV5-6	TRBD1	NA	TRBJ2-3	TGTGCCAGCAGCTGGGGACAGGGGACAGATACGCAGTATTTT	CASSWGQGTDTQYF
TRBV5-1	TRBD1	few	TRBJ2-3	TGCGCCAGCAGGGCTGAGACAGGGTTAAGGGATACGCAGTATTTT	CASRAETGLRDTQYF
TRBV4-3	NA	NA	TRBJ1-1	TGCGCCAGCCGGGACCTGAACACTGAAGCTTTCTTT	CASRDLNTEAFF
TRBV7-9	NA	NA	TRBJ1-1	TGTGCCAGCAGCCAACCTCTGGACTCATGGAACACTGAAGCTTTCTTT	CASSQPLDSWNTEAFF
TRBV9	TRBD1	NA	TRBJ2-1	TGTGCCAGCAGCGGAACAGGGGCTGTCAACAATGAGCAGTTCTTC	CASSGTGAVNNEQFF
TRBV7-9	TRBD1	many	TRBJ2-3	TGTGCCAGCAGCTTATCGACAGGGGCCACAGATACGCAGTATTTT	CASSLSTGATDTQYF
TRBV12-3/TRBV12-4	NA	NA	TRBJ2-3	TGTGCCAGCAGCGCCGAGGAAGGGGCGACAGATACGCAGTATTTT	CASSAEEGATDTQYF
TRBV4-2	NA	NA	TRBJ2-7	TGTGCCAGCAGCCAAGGGATGATGGAGCAGTACTTC	CASSQGMMEQYF
TRBV2	TRBD2	NA	TRBJ2-5	TGTGCCAGCAGAATTTATAGCGGGAGAGGGGGGCTAAACTCCCAGTACTTC	CASRIYSGRGGLNSQYF
TRBV28	TRBD1	NA	TRBJ2-7	TGTGCCAGCAGTTTAGACCCCGTCGGGACAGGGATTGACGAGCAGTACTTC	CASSLDPVGTGIDEQYF
TRBV24-1	NA	few	TRBJ1-2	TGTGCCACCTCAACAGGGAATAACTATGGCTACACCTTC	CATSTGNNYGYTF
TRBV7-9	TRBD2	many	TRBJ2-1	TGTGCCAGCAGCGCCCTAGCGGGAGGGCTAGGTGAGCAGTTCTTC	CASSALAGGLGEQFF
TRBV28	NA	NA	TRBJ2-1	TGTGCCAGCAGACCATGGGGGGAAAGCTCCTACAATGAGCAGTTCTTC	CASRPWGESSYNEQFF
TRBV19	NA	few	TRBJ2-7	TGTGCCACCAGCAACCTGGGCTACGAGCAGTACTTC	CATSNLGYEQYF
TRBV7-9	NA	many	TRBJ1-5	TGTGCCAGCAGCTTAGGGGGTCAGGAGAAGCCCCAGCATTTT	CASSLGGQEKPQHF
TRBV6-2/TRBV6-3	NA	NA	TRBJ1-5	TGTGCCAGCAGTTACTCGATCGGTCTGAACAATCAGCCCCAGCATTTT	CASSYSIGLNNQPQHF
TRBV9	TRBD2	few	TRBJ2-3	TGTGCCAGCAGCCACACGGTGGGAGCGGGAGGGCCGGGGATCTTAGATACGCAGTATTTT	CASSHTVGAGGPGILDTQYF
TRBV27	TRBD2	NA	TRBJ2-2	TGTGCCAGCAGCCCAATAGCGGGAGCTGCCACCGGGGAGCTGTTTTTT	CASSPIAGAATGELFF
TRBV12-3/TRBV12-4	TRBD1	NA	TRBJ2-7	TGTGCCAGCACCCCCCGGGACAGGGGCTACGAGCAGTACTTC	CASTPRDRGYEQYF
TRBV13	NA	NA	TRBJ2-7	TGTGCCAGCAGCACTACCAGAGGCGGGGCAAAATCCTACGAGCAGTACTTC	CASSTTRGGAKSYEQYF